The clone carrying this T cell receptor beta chain has just a few counts. Its specificity is not known. TCR alpha and TCR beta cDNA libraries with sample barcodes and UMIs came from 5'RACE using constant-segment primers. TCRdb passed the 5' RACE reads through MiXCR, listing each CDR3 protein once. The sample lists 500,000 to 650,000 distinct CDR3 sequences, about 22% seen once, with roughly 8.1% in the top ten. The record originates from a study of T-cell memory formation after mild COVID-19. The study, taken as a whole, reports: Researchers report contracting CD4+ clones mostly in CM and EM, with CD8+ clones in EMRA. Contracting clones from day 15 to 85 showed balanced CD4/CD8; later expanders favored CD4+. Pre-infection memory harbored some responding clones, suggesting cross-reactive memory joined.

Trimming stripped 4 bases from V and 2 bases from J, with 10 bases between. The CDR3 consists of 14 residues. Germline V gives CDR1 SGHTA, CDR2 FQGNSA. The origin of this receptor is an adult woman who had mild COVID-19 (a few samples of this study predate the infection). Cell type and time point are not known. The V call is TRBV7-2, the J call TRBJ2-3; D is perhaps TRBD2 (6 bases). Sequencing was performed on PBMCs or a T cell subset sorted from them (not recorded which). The CDR3 loop is CASSYGGTTDTQYF. CDR3 DNA sequence: TGTGCCAGCAGCTATGGCGGGACCACAGATACGCAGTATTTT.